The 16 T cell receptor beta chains in this list originate from one sample, sequenced in a study of T cell repertoires in cytomegalovirus infection. TCRdb processed the reads anew with MiXCR; each CDR3 protein has one entry. The sample lists about 740,000 distinct CDR3 sequences, 35% occurring once. The material sequenced was PBMCs. The receptor source for this set is a human donor in good health (CMV status not recorded). Some clones in this sample may be carry-over from other donors' samples.

The chain is built from TRBV9 and TRBJ1-5; D remains ambiguous. V dropped 3 bases and J dropped 5 bases, with 21 bases sitting between them. The CDR3 is 17 residues long. Germline values: CDR1 SGDLS, CDR2 YYNGEE. The CDR3, as DNA: TGTGCCAGCAGCGCTCGGTCTTCGGGTTTTAAGGATCAGCCCCAGCATTTT. It yields the protein CASSARSSGFKDQPQHF.

The gene calls are TRBV5-1 and TRBJ2-7; D remains unclear. Germline lookup yields CDR1 SGHRS and CDR2 YFSETQ. Deletions cut 1 base from V and 3 bases from J, with 11 bases between. CDR3 length: 14 amino acids. The CDR3 region is CASSLRSASYEQYF. CDR3 coding DNA: TGCGCCAGCAGCTTGCGCAGTGCAAGCTACGAGCAGTACTTC.

DNA of the CDR3: TGTGCCAGCAGTTGGATTGGAGAAGGCTACACCTTC. It translates to CASSWIGEGYTF. The chain is built from TRBV7-2 and TRBJ1-2; D remains ambiguous. CDR3 size: 12 residues. Germline loops: CDR1 SGHTA, CDR2 FQGNSA. Trimming removed 6 bases from V and 8 bases from J, with 13 bases in between.

Note on this clonotype: One end of the junction varies from germline; a read error may be responsible. J is TRBJ2-1 and V is TRBV11-2; tentative D call: TRBD2 (5 bases). This CDR3 region has 15 residues. Per germline, CDR1 SGHAT and CDR2 FQNNGV. Here the CDR3 reads CASSLVDGENHEPFF. CDR3 DNA: TGTGCCAGCAGCTTAGTTGATGGGGAGAACCATGAGCCGTTCTTC. The complete variable domain, with remaining parts taken from reference TRBV11-2 and TRBJ2-1, reads EAGVAQSPRYKIIEKRQSVAFWCNPISGHATLYWYQQILGQGPKLLIQFQNNGVVDDSQLPKDRFSAERLKGVDSTLKIQPAKLEDSAVYLCASSLVDGENHEPFFGPGTRLTVL.

This chain links TRBV12-3 or TRBV12-4 with TRBJ1-1; maybe TRBD1 (6 bases). V lost 7 bases, J lost 4 bases, and 13 bases lay in between. The CDR3 has 13 amino acids. The DNA for the CDR3 is TGTGCCAGCACTCTAGGGGGTGCCACTGAAGCTTTCTTT. This sequence encodes CASTLGGATEAFF.

Of note for this clonotype: The junction departs from the called germline gene at one end, perhaps through a read error. V gene TRBV5-3 combines with J gene TRBJ2-5, with D tentatively TRBD2 (6 bases). TRBV5-3 is identified as an open reading frame with a role that is uncertain. The CDR3 covers 14 residues. This CDR3 reads CASSLWGRPETQYF. The CDR3 coding sequence is TGTGCCAGCAGCTTGTGGGGGAGGCCAGAGACCCAGTACTTC.

At least ten counts were recorded for this clonotype. V usage is TRBV15 and J usage is TRBJ1-4; TRBD1 is a possible D gene (5 bases). The CDR3 extends over 16 amino acids. Germline V gene lookup returns CDR1 LNHNV and CDR2 YYDKDF (reference sequence). Trimming removed 5 bases from V and 4 bases from J, with 17 bases in between. CDR3 loop: CATSSEGGVRNEKLFF. CDR3 sequence (DNA): TGTGCCACCAGCTCTGAGGGAGGGGTGCGTAATGAAAAACTGTTTTTT.

This clonotype occurred a few times. The V call is TRBV7-9, the J call TRBJ1-2; the match to TRBD1 covers 10 bases. This CDR3 region has 14 residues. The trim removed 4 bases at V and 10 bases at J, leaving 9 bases unmatched. Germline V gives CDR1 SEHNR, CDR2 FQNEAQ (reference sequence). CDR3: CASSSLRDRGNYTF. The CDR3 coding sequence is TGTGCCAGCAGCTCACTCCGGGACAGGGGAAACTACACCTTC.

This clonotype showed up many times. This chain uses TRBV18 with TRBJ2-5; no reliable D call. The CDR3 sequence is 12 residues long. The germline V gene encodes CDR1 KGHSH and CDR2 LQKENI. Trimming cost V 8 bases and J 4 bases, with 11 bases left between them. CDR3 loop: CASSPPGETQYF. The CDR3 DNA sequence: TGTGCCAGCAGTCCCCCCGGAGAGACCCAGTACTTC.

In its sample, this clonotype was seen a few times. The V gene is TRBV6-1, the J gene TRBJ1-1; D call uncertain. CDR3 length: 14 residues. Trimming cost V 6 bases and J 0 bases, with 11 bases left between them. Germline-derived CDR1 and CDR2 are MNHNS and SASEGT. The CDR3 coding sequence is TGTGCCAGCAGCTACAGCTCCATGAACACTGAAGCTTTCTTT. Its protein is CASSYSSMNTEAFF.

The J gene is TRBJ2-1, the V gene TRBV5-1; D ambiguous. The CDR3 covers 16 residues. Germline CDR1 SGHRS, CDR2 YFSETQ. V lost 1 base, J lost 0 bases, and 11 bases lay in between. CDR3 sequence reads: CASSLNTPSSYNEQFF. The DNA of the CDR3 is TGCGCCAGCAGCTTGAACACACCGAGCTCCTACAATGAGCAGTTCTTC.

The J gene is TRBJ2-7, the V gene TRBV7-2, with 7 bases aligning to TRBD1. Germline CDR1 is SGHTA and CDR2 is FQGNSA. There are 15 residues in the CDR3. The trim removed 2 bases at V and 4 bases at J, leaving 8 bases unmatched. CDR3 DNA sequence: TGTGCCAGCAGCTTAACAGGGGAGTCGACTTACGAGCAGTACTTC. It translates to CASSLTGESTYEQYF.

This clonotype was observed at least ten times. The chain links TRBV28 to TRBJ2-5, with 9 nucleotides matching TRBD1. This CDR3 region has 16 residues. Germline V gene sequence: CDR1 MDHEN, CDR2 SYDVKM. Trimming took 3 bases from V and 5 from J; bases not matched to a gene: 10. The CDR3 spells CASSFSGTGTWETQYF. The DNA of the CDR3 is TGTGCCAGCAGTTTTTCCGGGACAGGGACTTGGGAGACCCAGTACTTC.

The chain combines TRBV7-6 with TRBJ1-1; D remains unclear. Trimming took off 3 bases at V and 8 bases at J, with 19 bases between the two ends. This CDR3 has 15 residues. Germline lookup yields CDR1 SGHVS and CDR2 FNYEAQ. CDR3 residues: CASSFSYTRKVEAFF. The DNA of the CDR3 is TGTGCCAGCAGCTTTTCGTACACTCGGAAGGTCGAAGCTTTCTTT.

This clonotype was found a few times. This sequence joins TRBV12-3 or TRBV12-4 and TRBJ2-7; 11 nucleotides agree with TRBD1. Trimming cost V 4 bases and J 2 bases; bases outside gene matches: 4. This CDR3 has 15 residues. CDR3 residues: CASSSWGQGAYEQYF. CDR3 DNA sequence: TGTGCCAGCAGTTCTTGGGGACAGGGGGCCTACGAGCAGTACTTC.

This clonotype was counted many times. The chain has TRBV7-2 and TRBJ1-2; possible D gene TRBD1, 5 bases. The V end lost 1 base, the J end lost 7 bases, and 22 bases lay between the germline ends. In germline, CDR1 is SGHTA, CDR2 FQGNSA. This CDR3 spans 17 amino acids. CDR3 DNA: TGTGCCAGCAGCTTAGACTCGCTGGGGTTTGCGAGGGGTGGCTACACCTTC. As protein: CASSLDSLGFARGGYTF.